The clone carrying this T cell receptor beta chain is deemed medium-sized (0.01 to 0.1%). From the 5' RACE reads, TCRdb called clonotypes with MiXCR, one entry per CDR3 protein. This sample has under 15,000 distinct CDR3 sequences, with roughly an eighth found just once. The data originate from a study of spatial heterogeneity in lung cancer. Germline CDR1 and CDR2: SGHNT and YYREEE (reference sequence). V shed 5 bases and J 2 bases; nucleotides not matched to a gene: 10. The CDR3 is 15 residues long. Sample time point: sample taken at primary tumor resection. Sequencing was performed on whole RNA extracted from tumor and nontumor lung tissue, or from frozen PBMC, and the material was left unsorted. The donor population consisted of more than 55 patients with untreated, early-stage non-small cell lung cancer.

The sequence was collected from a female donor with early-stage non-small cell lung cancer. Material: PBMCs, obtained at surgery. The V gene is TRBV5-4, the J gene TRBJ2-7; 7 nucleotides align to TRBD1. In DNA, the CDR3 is TGTGCCAGCAGTCCTAGACAGGGTGCGACCTACGAGCAGTACTTC. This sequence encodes CASSPRQGATYEQYF. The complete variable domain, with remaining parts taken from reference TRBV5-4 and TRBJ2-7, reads ETGVTQSPTHLIKTRGQQVTLRCSSQSGHNTVSWYQQALGQGPQFIFQYYREEENGRGNFPPRFSGLQFPNYSSELNVNALELDDSALYLCASSPRQGATYEQYFGPGTRLTVT.